Each of the 6 T cell receptor beta chains below was sequenced from the same sample in a study of T cells in Graves' hyperthyroidism and ophthalmopathy (dated by TCRdb to about 2019). Receptor amplification or capture employed multiplex PCR. The run used an Illumina HiSeq 2000. The TCR beta CDR3 regions were amplified from the RNA transcripts. The TCR CDR3 was subjected to a first round of RT-PCR using the HTBI primer set and the Qiagen OneStep RT-PCR kit. TCRdb reprocessing: public reads trimmed at Q25 with fastp, clones called with MiXCR, in-frame beta chains kept. Rows are unified per CDR3 protein, each entry keeping the most common DNA and genes. This sample is represented by about 270,000 distinct CDR3 sequences; less than 30% of them were singletons. Around 30% of the sample belongs to the ten largest clones. Source material: blood. These receptors all come from a man between 40 and 49 years old with Graves' hyperthyroidism that later progressed to Graves' ophthalmopathy.

The genes are TRBV6-1 and TRBJ2-5; maybe TRBD2 (6 bases). From germline, CDR1 is MNHNS and CDR2 SASEGT. The CDR3 covers 14 residues. V lost 7 bases to trimming and J lost 5 bases, with 17 bases between them. CDR3 DNA: TGTGCCAGCATTGGGGCCCGGGGGTCGGAGACCCAGTACTTC. This encodes CASIGARGSETQYF.

At least ten counts were recorded for this clonotype. This rearrangement joins TRBV5-1 to TRBJ2-5, with 11 bases aligning to TRBD1. The CDR3 sequence is 16 residues long. The germline gives CDR1 SGHRS, CDR2 YFSETQ. Trimming at V came to 3 bases and at J to 0 bases, leaving 4 bases not matched to a gene. The DNA for the CDR3 is TGCGCCAGCAGCTCCCGGACAGGGGGCGACCAAGAGACCCAGTACTTC. Its protein is CASSSRTGGDQETQYF.

This chain uses TRBV12-3 or TRBV12-4 with TRBJ1-2; D is ambiguous. The germline V and J ends were trimmed by 5 bases and 2 bases, with 6 bases remaining between them. CDR3 length: 12 residues. The CDR3 DNA sequence: TGTGCCAGCAGTGAACGCAACTATGGCTACACCTTC. This encodes CASSERNYGYTF.

This clonotype was counted ten times or more. This chain links TRBV12-5 with TRBJ2-7; D not certain. Germline CDR1 LGHNT, CDR2 FRNRAP. The V and J ends lost 4 bases and 9 bases respectively, with 13 bases between them. This CDR3 spans 12 amino acids. The CDR3 DNA reads as TGTGCTAGTGGTTCTGCCCGCATTTCGCAGTACTTC. Translated: CASGSARISQYF.

This clonotype was recorded at least ten times. V usage is TRBV5-1 and J usage is TRBJ2-6; possibly TRBD1 for D (6 bases). The CDR3 spans 16 residues. Per germline, CDR1 SGHRS and CDR2 YFSETQ. Trimming pared 3 bases from V and 3 bases from J, leaving 13 bases between. The CDR3 coding sequence is TGCGCCAGCAGCTACACAGGGTCTAGTGGGGCCAACGTCCTGACTTTC. It specifies CASSYTGSSGANVLTF.

This clonotype occurred many times. The V and J genes are TRBV30 and TRBJ2-2; D remains ambiguous. This CDR3 contains 14 residues. V shed 0 bases and J shed 0 bases, with 5 bases lying between them. The germline gives CDR1 GTSNPN, CDR2 SVGIG (reference sequence). CDR3 bases: TGTGCCTGGAGTGTACATTCGAACACCGGGGAGCTGTTTTTT. Amino acids: CAWSVHSNTGELFF.